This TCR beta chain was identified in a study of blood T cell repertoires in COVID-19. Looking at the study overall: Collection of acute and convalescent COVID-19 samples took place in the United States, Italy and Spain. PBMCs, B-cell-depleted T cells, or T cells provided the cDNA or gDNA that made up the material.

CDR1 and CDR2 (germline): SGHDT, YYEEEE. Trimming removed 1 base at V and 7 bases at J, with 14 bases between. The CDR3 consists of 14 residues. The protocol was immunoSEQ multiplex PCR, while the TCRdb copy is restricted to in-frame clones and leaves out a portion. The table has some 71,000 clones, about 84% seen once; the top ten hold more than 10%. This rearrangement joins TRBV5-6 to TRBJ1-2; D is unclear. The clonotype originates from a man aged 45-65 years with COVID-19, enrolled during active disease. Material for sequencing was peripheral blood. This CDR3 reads CASSLNREAVGYTF. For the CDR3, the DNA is TGTGCCAGCAGCTTGAATAGGGAGGCTGTTGGCTACACCTTC.